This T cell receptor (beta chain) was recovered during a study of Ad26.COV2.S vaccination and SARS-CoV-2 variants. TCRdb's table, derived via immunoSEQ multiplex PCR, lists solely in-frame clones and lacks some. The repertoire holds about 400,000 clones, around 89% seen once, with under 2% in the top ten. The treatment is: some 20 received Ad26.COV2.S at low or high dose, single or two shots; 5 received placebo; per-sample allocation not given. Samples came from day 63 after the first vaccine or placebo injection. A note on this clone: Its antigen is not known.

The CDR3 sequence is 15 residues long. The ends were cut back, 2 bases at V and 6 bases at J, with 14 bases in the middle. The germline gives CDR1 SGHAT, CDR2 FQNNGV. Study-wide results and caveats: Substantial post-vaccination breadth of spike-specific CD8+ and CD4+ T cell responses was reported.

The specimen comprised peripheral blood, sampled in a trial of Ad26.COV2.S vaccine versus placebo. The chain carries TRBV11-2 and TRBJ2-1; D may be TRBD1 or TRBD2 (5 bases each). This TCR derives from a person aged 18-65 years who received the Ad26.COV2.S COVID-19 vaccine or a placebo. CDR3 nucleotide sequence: TGTGCCAGCAGCTTAATTGGGGCTAGCTTCAATGAGCAGTTCTTC. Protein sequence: CASSLIGASFNEQFF. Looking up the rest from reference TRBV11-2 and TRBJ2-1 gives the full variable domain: EAGVAQSPRYKIIEKRQSVAFWCNPISGHATLYWYQQILGQGPKLLIQFQNNGVVDDSQLPKDRFSAERLKGVDSTLKIQPAKLEDSAVYLCASSLIGASFNEQFFGPGTRLTVL.